This T cell receptor (beta chain) is drawn from a study of blood T cell repertoires in COVID-19. As for the study in general: COVID-19 samples from acute and convalescent phases originated in the United States, Italy and Spain.

This CDR3 comprises 15 residues. The germline gives CDR1 SSHAT, CDR2 FNYEAQ (reference sequence). Between the trimmed V and J ends, which lost 5 bases and 6 bases, there was a span of 18 bases. Original handling: Nucleated cell number was recorded as an estimate derived from reference gene primer amplification. Profiled with immunoSEQ multiplex PCR; TCRdb holds only in-frame clones, not every one. That table supplies the V and J calls and clone size; D and trimming were determined from the DNA. The repertoire holds roughly 300,000 clones, with about 90% as singletons. The material sequenced was peripheral blood. The TCR originated in a woman under 40 with COVID-19, enrolled during active disease. The V gene is TRBV7-7, the J gene TRBJ2-3, with D perhaps TRBD2 (6 bases). This CDR3 reads CASSPFDGGADTQYF. The CDR3 DNA reads TGTGCCAGCAGCCCCTTCGACGGGGGTGCCGATACGCAGTATTTT.